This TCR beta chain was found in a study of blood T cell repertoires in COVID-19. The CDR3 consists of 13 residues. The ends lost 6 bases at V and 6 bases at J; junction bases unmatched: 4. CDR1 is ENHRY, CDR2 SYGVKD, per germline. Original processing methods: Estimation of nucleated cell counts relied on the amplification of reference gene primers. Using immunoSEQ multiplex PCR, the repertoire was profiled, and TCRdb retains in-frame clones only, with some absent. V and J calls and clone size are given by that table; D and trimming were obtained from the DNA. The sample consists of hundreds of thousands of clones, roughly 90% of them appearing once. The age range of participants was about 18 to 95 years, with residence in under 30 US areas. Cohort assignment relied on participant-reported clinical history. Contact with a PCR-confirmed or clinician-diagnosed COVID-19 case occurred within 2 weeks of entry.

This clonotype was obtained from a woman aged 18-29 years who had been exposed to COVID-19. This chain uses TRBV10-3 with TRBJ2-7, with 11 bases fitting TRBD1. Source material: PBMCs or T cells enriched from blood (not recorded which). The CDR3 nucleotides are TGTGCCATCAGCGGACAGGGGGCGGGCGAGCAGTACTTC. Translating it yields CAISGQGAGEQYF.